This T cell receptor beta chain was sequenced during a study of T cells in Graves' hyperthyroidism and ophthalmopathy. This clonotype turned up a few times. Relative to the germline gene, one junction end is altered; a read error may explain this. Hyperthyroidism was newly diagnosed in patients aged 18 to 65 (duration under 2 months). Exclusion followed for patients with uncontrolled infection, other autoimmune disease, pregnancy or lactation. Every diagnosis used clinical symptoms, serum thyroxine and TRAb, thyroid ultrasound and orbital computed tomography. PBMCs were obtained from under 13 ml fresh peripheral blood. Template material for amplifying TCR beta CDR3 regions consisted of RNA transcripts. The HTBI primer set served for first-round RT-PCR of the TCR CDR3. MiXCR was run by TCRdb on the multiplex PCR reads, yielding one entry per CDR3 protein. This sample has over 700,000 distinct CDR3 sequences, with 35% to 40% found just once.

The V gene's germline CDR1 is DFQATT and CDR2 SNEGSKA (reference sequence). The CDR3 length is 16 residues. This chain links TRBV20-1 with TRBJ2-7; TRBD1 matches at 8 bases. Sequenced sample: blood. The TCR sequence derives from a man aged 18 to 29 with Graves' hyperthyroidism. The CDR3 reads CSARGQGRRMGHEQYF. The CDR3 nucleotides read TGCAGTGCGAGAGGACAGGGTCGACGTATGGGCCACGAGCAGTACTTC.